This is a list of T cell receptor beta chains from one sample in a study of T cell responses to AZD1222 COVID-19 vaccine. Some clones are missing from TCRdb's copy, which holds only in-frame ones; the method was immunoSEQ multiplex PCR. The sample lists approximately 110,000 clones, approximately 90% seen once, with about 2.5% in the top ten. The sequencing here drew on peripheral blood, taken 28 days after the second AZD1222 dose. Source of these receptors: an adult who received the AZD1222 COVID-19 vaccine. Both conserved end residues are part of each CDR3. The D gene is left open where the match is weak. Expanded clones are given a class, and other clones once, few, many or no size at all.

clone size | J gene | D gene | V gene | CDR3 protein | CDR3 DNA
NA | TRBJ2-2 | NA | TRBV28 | CASSLYLGLMGSTGELFF | TGTGCCAGCAGTTTATATCTGGGGTTAATGGGATCCACCGGGGAGCTGTTTTTT
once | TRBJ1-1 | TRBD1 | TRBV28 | CASSLLDRVGTEAFF | TGTGCCAGCAGTTTACTGGACAGGGTGGGCACTGAAGCTTTCTTT
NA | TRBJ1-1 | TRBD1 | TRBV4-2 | CASSPRQGGTEAFF | TGTGCCAGCAGCCCAAGACAGGGTGGAACTGAAGCTTTCTTT
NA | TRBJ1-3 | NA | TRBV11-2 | CASSSQGTQGNTIYF | TGTGCCAGCAGTTCCCAGGGCACGCAAGGAAACACCATATATTTT
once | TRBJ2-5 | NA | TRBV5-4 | CASKEIGDGKTQYF | TGTGCTAGCAAGGAAATCGGGGACGGGAAGACCCAGTACTTC
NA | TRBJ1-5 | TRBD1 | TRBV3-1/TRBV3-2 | CASSQGVGGFWYNQPQHF | TGTGCCAGCAGCCAAGGTGTAGGGGGCTTTTGGTACAATCAGCCCCAGCATTTT
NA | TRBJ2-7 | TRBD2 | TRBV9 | CASSVRSGLIGQYF | TGTGCCAGCAGCGTACGTAGCGGGTTAATCGGGCAGTACTTC
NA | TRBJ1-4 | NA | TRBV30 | CAWSKTGEGEKLFF | TGTGCCTGGAGTAAAACCGGGGAGGGCGAAAAACTGTTTTTT
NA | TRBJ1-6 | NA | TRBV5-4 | CASSLAPGTLTSPLHF | TGTGCCAGCAGCTTAGCCCCCGGGACATTGACATCACCCCTCCACTTT
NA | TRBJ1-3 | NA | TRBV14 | CASSQGIWSGNTIYF | TGTGCCAGCAGCCAAGGTATATGGTCAGGAAACACCATATATTTT
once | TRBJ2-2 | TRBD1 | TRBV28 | CASSSPGDRGTGELFF | TGTGCCAGCAGTTCTCCCGGGGACAGGGGTACCGGGGAGCTGTTTTTT
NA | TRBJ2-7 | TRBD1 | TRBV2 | CASSEYPQGSSYEQYF | TGTGCCAGCAGTGAATATCCACAGGGGTCTTCCTACGAGCAGTACTTC
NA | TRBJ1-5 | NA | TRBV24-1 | CATSDPNLNQPQHF | TGTGCCACCAGTGATCCCAATTTAAATCAGCCCCAGCATTTT
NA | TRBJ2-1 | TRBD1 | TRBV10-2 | CASKMNRGPNEQFF | TGCGCCAGCAAAATGAACAGGGGGCCGAATGAGCAGTTCTTC
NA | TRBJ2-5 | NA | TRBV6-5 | CASSYRDYQETQYF | TGTGCCAGCAGTTACAGAGATTACCAAGAGACCCAGTACTTC
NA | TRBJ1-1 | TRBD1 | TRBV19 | CASSHRQGASEAFF | TGTGCCAGTAGCCACCGCCAGGGGGCATCTGAAGCTTTCTTT
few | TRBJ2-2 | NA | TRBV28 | CASSLRFRTGELFF | TGTGCCAGCAGTTTAAGATTTCGAACCGGGGAGCTGTTTTTT
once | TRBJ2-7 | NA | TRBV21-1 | CASSKDLGMRGLAGVEEQYF | TGTGCCAGCAGCAAAGACCTGGGCATGAGGGGACTAGCGGGAGTGGAAGAGCAGTACTTC
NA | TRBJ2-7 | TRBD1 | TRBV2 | CASREDRGSYEQYF | TGTGCCAGCAGGGAGGACAGGGGCTCCTACGAGCAGTACTTC
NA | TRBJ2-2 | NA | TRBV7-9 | CASSWTVTGTGELFF | TGTGCCAGCAGCTGGACAGTTACGGGCACCGGGGAGCTGTTTTTT
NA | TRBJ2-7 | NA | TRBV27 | CASSFRGTSRSYEQYF | TGTGCCAGCAGTTTTCGTGGGACTTCGCGCTCCTACGAGCAGTACTTC
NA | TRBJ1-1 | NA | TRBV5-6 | CASSLPSAGREAFF | TGTGCCAGCAGCTTACCCTCGGCGGGAAGAGAGGCTTTCTTT
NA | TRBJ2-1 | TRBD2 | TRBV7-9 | CASSLGTGGPVFEQFF | TGTGCCAGCAGCTTAGGTACGGGAGGGCCAGTATTTGAGCAGTTCTTC
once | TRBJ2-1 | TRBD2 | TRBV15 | CATSTLTREGPYNEQFF | TGTGCCACCAGCACCCTAACCCGGGAGGGGCCCTACAATGAGCAGTTCTTC
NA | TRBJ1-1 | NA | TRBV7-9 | CASSFQTEAFF | TGTGCCAGCAGCTTTCAAACTGAAGCTTTCTTT
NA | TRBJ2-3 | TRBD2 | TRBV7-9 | CASSLGLAGDTQYF | TGTGCCAGCAGCTTAGGACTAGCGGGAGATACGCAGTATTTT
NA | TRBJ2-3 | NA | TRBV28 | CASGTARDTQYF | TGTGCCAGCGGGACTGCGAGGGATACGCAGTATTTT
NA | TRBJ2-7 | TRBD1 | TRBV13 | CASSLKQGAPLYEQYF | TGTGCCAGCAGCTTAAAACAGGGGGCTCCCCTCTACGAGCAGTACTTC
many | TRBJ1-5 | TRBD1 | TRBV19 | CASSAGTGGNQPQHF | TGTGCCAGTAGTGCCGGGACAGGGGGCAATCAGCCCCAGCATTTT